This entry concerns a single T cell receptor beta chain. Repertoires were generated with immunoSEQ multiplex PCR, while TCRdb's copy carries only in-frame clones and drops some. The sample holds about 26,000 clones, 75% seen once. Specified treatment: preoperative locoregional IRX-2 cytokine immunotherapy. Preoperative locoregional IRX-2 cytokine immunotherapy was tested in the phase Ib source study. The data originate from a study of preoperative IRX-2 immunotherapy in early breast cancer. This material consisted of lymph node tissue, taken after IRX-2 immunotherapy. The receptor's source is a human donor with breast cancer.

CDR3 in amino acids: CASSRSTGRKETQYF. CDR3 nucleotides: TGTGCCAGCAGCAGATCAACAGGGAGGAAAGAGACCCAGTACTTC. This chain connects TRBV11-1 to TRBJ2-5; possibly TRBD1 or TRBD2 for D (6 bases each). Germline V lookup: CDR1 SGHAT, CDR2 FQDESV (reference sequence). With 5 bases removed from V and 3 bases from J, the gap between germline ends came to 16 bases. The CDR3 consists of 15 residues. The entire variable domain, with the rest obtained from reference TRBV11-1 and TRBJ2-5, is as follows: EAEVAQSPRYKITEKSQAVAFWCDPISGHATLYWYRQILGQGPELLVQFQDESVVDDSQLPKDRFSAERLKGVDSTLKIQPAELGDSAMYLCASSRSTGRKETQYFGPGTRLLVL.